This entry features one TCR beta chain sequence. Its antigen is currently unknown. The sample is drawn from a study of cytomegalovirus exposure and HLA in healthy donors. Study results and limitations: Cytomegalovirus status was reportedly diagnosed by the classifier with high sensitivity and specificity. As confirmed in vitro, three CMV-associated chains were specific for CMV antigens. The listing of 150 or so TCR beta chains classed them as cytomegalovirus-associated.

A roughly 120-subject validation cohort, separate from the roughly 680-subject first cohort, supplied the donors. CDR3 size: 12 residues. V shed 11 bases, J shed 6 bases, and the junction held 5 bases outside the gene matches. Per the germline V gene, CDR1 is MDHEN and CDR2 is SYDVKM. Sequencing was performed with immunoSEQ multiplex PCR; in TCRdb, only in-frame clones are kept and a portion is missing. Of 200,000 to 250,000 clones in the sample, roughly 84% were seen once. The sample comprised PBMCs. This chain uses TRBV28 with TRBJ2-7, with 12 positions matching TRBD1. The TCR originated in a woman between 18 and 29 years old in good health and CMV-seropositive. This chain's CDR3 is CAGGQGAGEQYF. For the CDR3, the DNA is TGTGCCGGGGGACAGGGGGCTGGCGAGCAGTACTTC. Variable domain in full (rest from reference TRBV28 and TRBJ2-7): DVKVTQSSRYLVKRTGEKVFLECVQDMDHENMFWYRQDPGLGLRLIYFSYDVKMKEKGDIPEGYSVSREKKERFSLILESASTNQTSMYLCAGGQGAGEQYFGPGTRLTVT.